One sample yielded the 11 T cell receptor beta chains listed below, sequenced in a study of T cells in Graves' hyperthyroidism and ophthalmopathy. The TCR beta CDR3 regions underwent amplification using RNA transcripts as the source. Carried out on the TCR CDR3, a first-round RT-PCR used the HTBI primer set. Each CDR3 protein is one row after TCRdb ran MiXCR on the multiplex PCR reads. The sample lists around 610,000 distinct CDR3 sequences, roughly 14% occurring once. The sequenced sample consisted of blood. These receptors all come from a woman between 40 and 50 years old with Graves' ophthalmopathy.

This clonotype was counted ten times or more. CDR3 DNA sequence: TGTGCCTTGGACAGGGTAGACACTGAAGCTTTCTTT. Its translation is CALDRVDTEAFF. The rearrangement links TRBV30 to TRBJ1-1, with TRBD1 identical over 8 bases. The junction had 4 bases not matched to a gene; V was cut back by 7 bases and J by 3 bases. The germline V gene has CDR1 GTSNPN and CDR2 SVGIG (reference sequence). The CDR3 is 12 residues long.

This clonotype was recorded a few times. Here the CDR3 reads CAWSPGQGSTEAFF. Here the CDR3 DNA reads TGTGCCTGGAGTCCCGGACAGGGAAGCACTGAAGCTTTCTTT. The V call is TRBV30, the J call TRBJ1-1; 8 bases are a match to TRBD1. The CDR3 totals 14 residues. V gave up 2 bases and J gave up 4 bases; unmatched junction bases: 6. Germline V gene data show CDR1 as GTSNPN and CDR2 as SVGIG (reference sequence). Supplemented by reference TRBV30 and TRBJ1-1, the full variable domain reads SQTIHQWPATLVQPVGSPLSLECTVEGTSNPNLYWYRQAAGRGLQLLFYSVGIGQISSEVPQNLSASRPQDRQFILSSKKLLLSDSGFYLCAWSPGQGSTEAFFGQGTRLTVV.

This clonotype was recorded many times. V gene TRBV5-6 combines with J gene TRBJ2-5; D could derive from TRBD1 or TRBD2 (5 bases each). Per the germline V gene, CDR1 is SGHDT and CDR2 is YYEEEE. CDR3 length: 15 amino acids. The V end lost 0 bases, the J end lost 2 bases, and 11 bases lay between the germline ends. This CDR3 reads CASSLELGDQETQYF. The CDR3 DNA reads as TGTGCCAGCAGCTTGGAACTGGGGGATCAAGAGACCCAGTACTTC.

Ten or more counts support this clonotype. V gene TRBV19 combines with J gene TRBJ2-7; D is uncertain. Germline CDR1 LNHDA, CDR2 SQIVND (reference sequence). V was clipped by 3 bases and J by 3 bases, with 12 bases between them. The CDR3 is made up of 14 amino acids. The chain's CDR3 is CASSIAAANYEQYF. CDR3 coding DNA: TGTGCCAGTAGTATTGCCGCAGCAAACTACGAGCAGTACTTC. Variable domain in full (rest from reference TRBV19 and TRBJ2-7): DGGITQSPKYLFRKEGQNVTLSCEQNLNHDAMYWYRQDPGQGLRLIYYSQIVNDFQKGDIAEGYSVSREKKESFPLTVTSAQKNPTAFYLCASSIAAANYEQYFGPGTRLTVT.

This chain uses TRBV11-2 with TRBJ2-3, with 10 bases fitting TRBD2. Looked up from germline, CDR1 is SGHAT and CDR2 is FQNNGV. This CDR3 has 16 amino acids. V trimming: 6 bases; J trimming: 6 bases; junction bases outside the gene matches: 12. The CDR3 spells CASRYLLAGAADTQYF. The CDR3, as DNA: TGTGCCAGCAGATACCTCCTAGCGGGAGCTGCGGATACGCAGTATTTT.

The chain combines TRBV20-1 with TRBJ1-2; 8 nucleotides agree with TRBD1. The V gene's germline CDR1 is DFQATT and CDR2 SNEGSKA (reference sequence). The J segment lost 7 bases and the V segment lost 7 bases, leaving 11 bases of the junction unmatched. This CDR3 comprises 13 residues. DNA for the CDR3: TGCAGTGGGTTAGGACAGGGCGGCTCTGGCTACACCTTC. It yields the protein CSGLGQGGSGYTF.

This clonotype was seen many times. The chain joins TRBV11-2 to TRBJ2-2; D is possibly TRBD1 (5 bases). V shed 0 bases and J shed 4 bases, with 12 bases lying between them. Germline V lookup: CDR1 SGHAT, CDR2 FQNNGV. This CDR3 spans 16 amino acids. The CDR3 coding sequence is TGTGCCAGCAGCTTAGAGCCCAGGGTATCCACCGGGGAGCTGTTTTTT. This codes for CASSLEPRVSTGELFF.

This clonotype has at least ten counts. The rearrangement links TRBV6-5 to TRBJ2-7; D gene uncertain. The CDR3 covers 15 residues. The V and J ends lost 10 bases and 0 bases respectively, with 19 bases between them. From germline, CDR1 is MNHEY and CDR2 SVGAGI. The CDR3 bases are TGTGCCACCCAGTCCAGCTCGCGGCCCTCCTACGAGCAGTACTTC. It is translated as CATQSSSRPSYEQYF.

This clonotype has ten or more counts. V and J are TRBV6-1 and TRBJ1-1; unclear D gene. Germline values: CDR1 MNHNS, CDR2 SASEGT. V was trimmed by 6 bases and J by 2 bases, leaving 16 bases between them. CDR3 length: 15 residues. CDR3 loop: CASRGRGLRNTEAFF. The CDR3 nucleotides read TGTGCCAGCAGGGGTCGAGGGCTTCGAAACACTGAAGCTTTCTTT.

This clonotype was seen repeatedly, ten times or more. The chain links TRBV28 to TRBJ2-5; TRBD2 matches at 7 bases. After removal of 10 bases from V and 1 base from J, the junction contained 9 bases not matched to a gene. Germline CDR1 and CDR2: MDHEN and SYDVKM. CDR3 length equals 14 residues. The CDR3 DNA follows: TGTGCCACCTCGGGCGGGGGTCCCCAAGAGACCCAGTACTTC. It is translated as CATSGGGPQETQYF.

Points on this clonotype: This could be a read error, since a much larger clone is one nucleotide away. This chain connects TRBV7-2 to TRBJ2-5, with a possible D match to TRBD2 (5 bases). The CDR3 contains 14 residues. CDR1 is SGHTA and CDR2 is FQGNSA in the germline V gene. CDR3 DNA sequence: TGTGCCAGCAGCTTAGTTCGGGGATCCGAGAACCAGTACTTC. Translated: CASSLVRGSENQYF.